The TCR beta chain described here comes from a study of cytomegalovirus exposure and HLA in healthy donors. Study-wide points: Immune exposure was documented only through CMV serostatus. What a later analysis showed was that several of the most significant clusters appeared linked to common viral pathogens.

PCR used 60 Vbeta primers and 13 Jbeta primers. TCRdb's table, derived via immunoSEQ multiplex PCR, lists solely in-frame clones and lacks some. Of 180,000 or so clones in the sample, approximately 80% were seen once. Regarding this clone: Its target is not known.

All the people who gave samples were healthy bone marrow donors. The CDR3 runs to 17 residues. Germline CDR1 and CDR2: LGHNA and YNFKEQ. V shed 1 base and J shed 0 bases, with 16 bases lying between them. The TCR comes from a girl aged 10 to 17 in good health and CMV-seropositive. The chain employs TRBV4-2 and TRBJ2-7; tentative D call: TRBD2 (6 bases). The sequenced sample consisted of PBMCs. The CDR3 nucleotides are TGTGCCAGCAGCCAAGCTCTCGGGAGTGGTAACTCCTACGAGCAGTACTTC. Residues: CASSQALGSGNSYEQYF.